Listed below are T cell receptor beta chains from one sample, sequenced in a study of blood T cell repertoires in COVID-19. Sequenced by immunoSEQ multiplex PCR; TCRdb stores in-frame clones only, minus some. The sample records approximately 82,000 clones, 80% to 90% being singletons. The sequencing sample was made of peripheral blood. These receptors were collected from a man aged 70 or older with active or convalescent COVID-19. CDR3s include the opening cysteine and the closing phenylalanine or tryptophan. D genes are given only for firm matches. Size is omitted from some rows. Given values are once, few, many or a class for expanded clones.

clone size,D gene,V gene,J gene,CDR3 length,CDR3 DNA,CDR3 protein
.,.,TRBV20-1,TRBJ1-2,11,TGCAGTGCACAGGGCGGATATGGCTACACCTTC,CSAQGGYGYTF
.,TRBD1,TRBV6-5,TRBJ2-7,15,TGTGCCAGCCTTGACCGACAGGGGGGTATATACGAGCAGTACTTC,CASLDRQGGIYEQYF
.,.,TRBV11-2,TRBJ1-6,15,TGTGCCAGCAGCTTGAGGCCCGGACTGCCGTCACCCCTCCACTTT,CASSLRPGLPSPLHF
.,.,TRBV12-3/TRBV12-4,TRBJ2-2,12,TGTGCCAATTCTCGAGGGACCGGGGAGCTGTTTTTT,CANSRGTGELFF
few,TRBD1,TRBV6-1,TRBJ2-7,16,TGTGCCAGCAGAGAACCGGGGCGACAGGGGGTCTACGAGCAGTACTTC,CASREPGRQGVYEQYF
.,TRBD1,TRBV9,TRBJ2-1,15,TGTGCCAGCAGCGTAGCCGAGACAGGGATCAATGAGCAGTTCTTC,CASSVAETGINEQFF
.,.,TRBV18,TRBJ1-1,12,TGTGCCAGCTCACGGGAGGGGACTGAAGCTTTCTTT,CASSREGTEAFF
.,TRBD1,TRBV18,TRBJ1-1,13,TGTGCCAGCCGGACCGGGACAGGGGCGGGAGCTTTCTTT,CASRTGTGAGAFF
.,.,TRBV28,TRBJ2-1,12,TGTGCCAGCAGCACGGGTTACAATGAGCAGTTCTTC,CASSTGYNEQFF
.,.,TRBV3-1/TRBV3-2,TRBJ2-5,14,TGTGCCAGCAGCTACAGGGCGGGAGCAGAGACCCAGTACTTC,CASSYRAGAETQYF
.,TRBD2,TRBV30,TRBJ2-1,15,TGTGCCTGGAGGGTAGCGGGAGGGCCGGGCAATGAGCAGTTCTTC,CAWRVAGGPGNEQFF
.,TRBD1,TRBV5-4,TRBJ1-1,18,TGTGCCAGCAGCCCAGGTGGGGGTTACAGGGGCATGAACACTGAAGCTTTCTTT,CASSPGGGYRGMNTEAFF
.,.,TRBV29-1,TRBJ1-1,14,TGCAGCGGGGAACCCGGACAGCAGAACACTGAAGCTTTCTTT,CSGEPGQQNTEAFF
.,.,TRBV7-9,TRBJ2-3,15,TGTGCCAGCAGCTTAGGAAGCGGCTACACAGATACGCAGTATTTT,CASSLGSGYTDTQYF
.,.,TRBV3-1/TRBV3-2,TRBJ2-5,15,TGTGCCAGCAGCCTGGTATCGACACCGCCCGGGACCCAGTACTTC,CASSLVSTPPGTQYF
once,TRBD1,TRBV30,TRBJ1-1,15,TGTGCCTGGAGTAAACCGGGACAGGGGTCGGTTTTCGCTTTCTTT,CAWSKPGQGSVFAFF
.,TRBD1,TRBV7-9,TRBJ2-7,16,TGTGCCAGCAGCGAAGGTTCCGGGACAGGAGTCTACGAGCAGTACTTC,CASSEGSGTGVYEQYF
.,TRBD2,TRBV3-1/TRBV3-2,TRBJ2-1,14,TGTGCCAGCAGCCAGCTTCTAGCGGGACGAGAGCAGTTCTTC,CASSQLLAGREQFF
.,TRBD2,TRBV2,TRBJ2-1,14,TGTGCCAGCAGTATGGGACTAGCTAAGGATGAGCAGTTCTTC,CASSMGLAKDEQFF
once,.,TRBV6-5,TRBJ1-1,13,TGTGCCAGCAGTTTGGGGAGGGAGAGGACTGCTTTCTTT,CASSLGRERTAFF
.,.,TRBV5-1,TRBJ2-7,16,TGCGCCAGCAGCTTGGAGGTAGCGCTCAGCTCCTACGAGCAGTACTTC,CASSLEVALSSYEQYF
medium-sized,TRBD1,TRBV19,TRBJ1-2,13,TGTGCCAGTGGGACAACAGGGGGCGATGGCTACACCTTC,CASGTTGGDGYTF
.,.,TRBV28,TRBJ1-2,14,TGTGCCTGCCAACTGGGGGCTCCTAACTATGGCTACACCTTC,CACQLGAPNYGYTF
.,.,TRBV6-1,TRBJ2-4,17,TGTGCCAGCAGTGAACGGACAGTCGCCCTAGCCAAAAACATTCAGTACTTC,CASSERTVALAKNIQYF
.,.,TRBV7-2,TRBJ2-3,14,TGTGCCAGCAGCTTTAGCCGCCGAGGGGATACGCAGTATTTT,CASSFSRRGDTQYF
.,TRBD2,TRBV5-1,TRBJ2-3,14,TGCGCCAGCAGCGGAGGGACTATCACAGATACGCAGTATTTT,CASSGGTITDTQYF
once,TRBD2,TRBV28,TRBJ2-1,18,TGTGCCAGCAGTTCTCCTCTGCGGACTAGCGGGAGGTACAATGAGCAGTTCTTC,CASSSPLRTSGRYNEQFF
.,TRBD1,TRBV5-1,TRBJ2-7,13,TGCGCCAGCAGGTCCGGGACAGGGTACGAGCAGTACTTC,CASRSGTGYEQYF
.,TRBD1,TRBV2,TRBJ1-5,15,TGTGCCAGCAAATCGTCTAGGACAGGGTCTTTGCCCCAGCATTTT,CASKSSRTGSLPQHF